This T cell receptor beta chain was recovered during a study of T cells in women clearing cervical HPV infection (dated by TCRdb to between 2018 and 2020). A note on the overall study: The cases were 25 to 30 women with histologically confirmed HPV16-related CIN3 or worse, and 2 of those women had invasive cancers. Five blinded duplicates per group were added as quality controls, giving 60 or so samples: about 50 participants and 10 replicates. The controls were over 20 women whose single incident HPV16 infection cleared within 12 months with no development of precancer or cancer. In the parent cohort, more than 8,500 women aged 18 or older were enrolled in Guanacaste, Costa Rica, during about 1992 to 1994 and then followed for approximately 7 years. Blood from cases was drawn at the visit where the lesion was first identified, while blood from controls was drawn once the infection was no longer detected. This exploratory proof-of-principle case-control study, nested within the Guanacaste HPV Natural History Study in Costa Rica, compared TCR repertoires among women with different cervical HPV16 outcomes. Among cases, blood sampling came a median of almost 150 days after lesion detection, with an interquartile range of about 90 to 220 days. Cases and controls were matched on age within five years and on year of sample collection. Cases had a median age of about 34 years compared with roughly 37 for controls, and baseline characteristics showed no significant differences between the groups. Since only a few of the women had HLA typing available, the possibility that HLA type was acting as a confounder could not be ruled out. Here is what the overall study found, with its caveats: Cases were distinguished from controls with an estimated AUC of approximately 0.8 by random forest classifiers combining richness and V gene abundances. The cross-sectional design could not show whether associations preceded infection or resulted from it; effector/memory subsets and HPV-specific T cells were not isolated. T-cell numbers per sample were unknown, so richness differences could reflect varying T-cell content rather than repertoire biology. Cases had lower TRBV6-7 relative abundance than controls (0.11% versus 0.16%; Bonferroni P = 0.0008). Significantly higher TCR repertoire richness was observed in CIN3+ cases than in controls across sequencing depths, whereas no difference in evenness was found.

The CDR3 contains 14 residues, cysteine and phenylalanine counted. The DNA shown is the part of the CDR3 that was read: 33 bases, in frame from base 1. Via the germline V gene, CDR1 is SGHDT and CDR2 YYEEEE. Remarks on this clone: No cognate antigen has been identified for it. Read data end 3 residues before the CDR3 end; the end is taken from the germline J gene.

TCR beta CDR3 regions were amplified by multiplex PCR using the immunoSEQ assay from an average of 1200 ng genomic DNA per sample. To correct primer bias, the assay used a complete synthetic TCR repertoire to set an amplification baseline. The amplicons were sequenced using the Illumina platform. As for the authors' bioinformatics: Sequences were error-corrected by clustering with frequency ratios and a modified nearest-neighbor algorithm and were then analyzed in the immunoSEQ Analyzer with IMGT gene definitions. At each rarefaction depth, TCR richness and evenness were averaged over 20 rarefaction repeats, and samples with fewer sequences than the depth were excluded. V, D and J gene relative abundances were compared between groups with Wilcoxon rank sum tests, applying FDR correction. Blinded duplicates gave an intraclass correlation of about 96% for TCR richness and an average of around 83% across 66 gene segments. TCRdb mirrors the immuneACCESS table, restricted to in-frame sequences. Some clones are absent from its copies; in checked studies, under half trace to an unresolved V gene, and the reason for the others is unknown. The V and J calls and clone size were taken over from that table, and D and trimming were inferred from the DNA. The table of this sample itemizes tens of thousands of clones. Together, the top ten hold approximately 4.5% of the sample.

Every participant had a single incident cervical HPV16 infection, and women with prevalent HPV16 infections were excluded. Cervical HPV DNA was detected by MY09/MY11 PCR, and genotyping was performed by dot-blot hybridization. Approximately 16 mL of heparinized blood were centrifuged, and the buffy coat was split into aliquots, frozen at -30 degrees C, and then kept at -80 degrees C. QIAGEN kits were used to extract genomic DNA from buffy coat specimens. The TCR originated in a woman aged 18-69 years with a cervical HPV16 infection that either progressed to CIN3+ or cleared (not recorded which). The sample was blood buffy coat. The chain was built from TRBV5-6 and TRBJ1-2; a tentative D call is TRBD1 (5 bases match). CDR3 DNA (partial): TGTGCCAGCAGTTGGGGCCCGCCAGCGAAGGGC. Its protein is CASSWGPPAKG. The whole CDR3 sequence reads CASSWGPPAKGYTF. Outside the CDR3, residues come from the reference TRBV5-6 and TRBJ1-2 proteins, so the full variable domain is: DAGVTQSPTHLIKTRGQQVTLRCSPKSGHDTVSWYQQALGQGPQFIFQYYEEEERQRGNFPDRFSGHQFPNYSSELNVNALLLGDSALYLCASSWGPPAKGYTFGSGTRLTVV.